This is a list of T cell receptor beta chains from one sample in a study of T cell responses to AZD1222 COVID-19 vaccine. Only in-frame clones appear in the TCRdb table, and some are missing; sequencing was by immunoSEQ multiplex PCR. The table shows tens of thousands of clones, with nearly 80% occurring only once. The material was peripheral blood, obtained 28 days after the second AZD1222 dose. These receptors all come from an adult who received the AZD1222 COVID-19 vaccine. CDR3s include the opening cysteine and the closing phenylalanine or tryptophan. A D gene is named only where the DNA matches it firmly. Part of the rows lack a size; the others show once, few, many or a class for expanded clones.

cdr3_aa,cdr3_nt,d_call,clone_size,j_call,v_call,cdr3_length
CASSPRGQGANQPQHF,TGTGCCAGCTCCCCGAGAGGACAGGGGGCAAATCAGCCCCAGCATTTT,TRBD1,few,TRBJ1-5,TRBV18,16
CASSRQGNIGLYGYTF,TGTGCCAGCAGCCGACAGGGGAACATCGGTCTCTATGGCTACACCTTC,TRBD1,-,TRBJ1-2,TRBV3-1/TRBV3-2,16
CASSPSPTSGGRGNEKLFF,TGTGCCAGCTCACCAAGTCCGACGTCTGGCGGACGGGGTAATGAAAAACTGTTTTTT,-,-,TRBJ1-4,TRBV18,19
CASSFQGIGNQPQHF,TGTGCCAGCAGTTTTCAAGGGATTGGCAATCAGCCCCAGCATTTT,-,few,TRBJ1-5,TRBV27,15
CAISEEVSVTYNEQFF,TGTGCCATCAGTGAAGAGGTTAGCGTAACCTACAATGAGCAGTTCTTC,-,few,TRBJ2-1,TRBV10-3,16
CAWSLRGQSQHF,TGTGCCTGGAGTCTCCGGGGCCAGTCCCAGCATTTT,-,-,TRBJ1-5,TRBV30,12
CASSYAGFRDTEAFF,TGTGCCAGCAGTTACGCAGGGTTTCGGGACACTGAAGCTTTCTTT,-,-,TRBJ1-1,TRBV6-6,15
CASSQGVRQETQYF,TGTGCCAGCAGCCAGGGAGTTAGGCAAGAGACCCAGTACTTC,-,-,TRBJ2-5,TRBV7-8,14
CASRKTGGDRTDTQYF,TGTGCCAGCAGGAAGACAGGGGGCGACCGCACAGATACGCAGTATTTT,TRBD1,-,TRBJ2-3,TRBV6-6,16
CASSLDSSLGPQHF,TGTGCCAGCAGCTTAGATTCCAGTCTCGGGCCCCAGCATTTT,-,once,TRBJ1-5,TRBV11-2,14
CASSQGQGTNQPQHF,TGTGCCAGCAGCCAAGGACAGGGAACTAATCAGCCCCAGCATTTT,TRBD1,-,TRBJ1-5,TRBV6-5,15
CASSVAGGDTEAFF,TGTGCCAGCAGCGTAGCAGGGGGGGACACTGAAGCTTTCTTT,TRBD1,-,TRBJ1-1,TRBV9,14
CASSKGNTEAFF,TGTGCCAGCAGCAAGGGGAACACTGAAGCTTTCTTT,-,-,TRBJ1-1,TRBV3-1/TRBV3-2,12